This T cell receptor (beta chain) was identified in a study of tumor-infiltrating lymphocytes in localized non-small cell lung cancer. Using immunoSEQ multiplex PCR, the repertoire was profiled, and TCRdb retains in-frame clones only, with some absent. The sample comprises some 7,100 clones, about three fifths of which are singletons, and around 13% rests with the top ten. The CDR3 is 14 residues long. V lost 4 bases and J lost 13; bases outside the gene matches: 13. Per the germline V gene, CDR1 is MNHEY and CDR2 is SVGAGI. The gene calls are TRBV6-5 and TRBJ2-5; 9 positions agree with TRBD2. The specimen sequenced was uninvolved lung tissue not adjacent to the tumor. This receptor was obtained from a human donor with non-small cell lung cancer. Written as DNA, the CDR3 is TGTGCCAGCAGTTCCCAAGCGGGGGGCAGCCGTTGGTACTTC. It translates to CASSSQAGGSRWYF.